These 18 T cell receptor beta chains originate from one sample sequenced in a study of type 1 regulatory T cells. Which antigens these TCRs recognize remains unknown. A single record per CDR3 protein comes from TCRdb applying MiXCR to the reads. In the table there are about 24,000 distinct CDR3 sequences, around 70% of which are singletons. Material for sequencing was cultured T cells, either the whole culture or a sorted T cell fraction (not recorded which). Subset reported: Tr1-enriched cell product generated in vitro against host alloantigens. The receptors come from a human donor in good health.

In nucleotides, the CDR3 is TGTGCCAGCAGCAGAACAGGGGGGAGTAATGAAAAACTGTTTTTT. Protein product: CASSRTGGSNEKLFF. This chain joins TRBV5-4 and TRBJ1-4; 8 bases are shared with TRBD1. The CDR3 covers 15 residues. V trimming: 4 bases; J trimming: 4 bases; junction bases outside the gene matches: 6. Germline V gene data show CDR1 as SGHNT and CDR2 as YYREEE (reference sequence).

V is TRBV12-3 or TRBV12-4 and J is TRBJ1-4, with D hard to call. Trimming stripped 5 bases from V and 5 bases from J, with 12 bases between. CDR3 length: 14 amino acids. The CDR3 nucleotides are TGTGCCAGCAGTCCGCGCCACGGAAATGAAAAACTGTTTTTT. Translated, it gives CASSPRHGNEKLFF.

The rearrangement joins TRBV5-5 to TRBJ1-1; D unresolved. This CDR3 region has 15 residues. Per the germline V gene, CDR1 is SGHKS and CDR2 is YYEKEE (reference sequence). Trimming removed 4 bases at V and 10 bases at J, with 23 bases between. The CDR3 bases are TGTGCCAGCAGCCCAAAACCTTCCGCGGTGGGGAGAGCTTTCTTT. This encodes CASSPKPSAVGRAFF.

V usage is TRBV5-1 and J usage is TRBJ2-5, with 8 bases that match TRBD2. J lost 0 bases, V lost 4 bases, and 5 bases had no gene match. The CDR3 sequence is 15 residues long. CDR1 and CDR2 from the germline V gene are SGHRS and YFSETQ. The CDR3 DNA sequence: TGCGCCAGCAGCCTTAGCGGGGCGTACCAAGAGACCCAGTACTTC. It translates to CASSLSGAYQETQYF.

The V and J genes are TRBV3-1 and TRBJ2-2, with 8 bases aligning to TRBD2. The CDR3 contains 14 residues. Unmatched junction bases numbered 5, after V lost 4 bases and J lost 7 bases. CDR1 and CDR2 (germline): LGHDT, YNNKEL (reference sequence). CDR3 coding DNA: TGTGCCAGCAGCCGCGCGGGGGGACACGGGGAGCTGTTTTTT. Translation gives CASSRAGGHGELFF. The full variable domain, completed using reference TRBV3-1 and TRBJ2-2, is DTAVSQTPKYLVTQMGNDKSIKCEQNLGHDTMYWYKQDSKKFLKIMFSYNNKELIINETVPNRFSPKSPDKAHLNLHINSLELGDSAVYFCASSRAGGHGELFFGEGSRLTVL.

The V and J genes are TRBV7-2 and TRBJ2-2; D is undetermined. Germline loops: CDR1 SGHTA, CDR2 FQGNSA. Trimming took 1 base from V and 0 from J, leaving 9 bases between them. This CDR3 is built from 16 residues. This CDR3 reads CASSLEGRSNTGELFF. CDR3 nucleotide sequence: TGTGCCAGCAGCTTAGAGGGCAGATCGAACACCGGGGAGCTGTTTTTT.

This clonotype has only a few counts. The chain combines TRBV27 with TRBJ2-5, with D perhaps TRBD1 or TRBD2 (5 bases each). Trimming left V 9 bases short and J 4 bases short, with 21 bases between. Germline values: CDR1 MNHEY, CDR2 SMNVEV (reference sequence). The CDR3 is 15 amino acids. In DNA form, the CDR3 reads TGTGCCAGTCGGGGCATCGTGGGCCGGGGAGAGACCCAGTACTTC. It encodes CASRGIVGRGETQYF.

The rearrangement joins TRBV12-3 or TRBV12-4 to TRBJ2-5; TRBD1 matches at 8 bases. Unmatched junction bases numbered 6, after V lost 4 bases and J lost 2 bases. This CDR3 region has 15 residues. CDR3 residues: CASSSTGVFQETQYF. CDR3 bases: TGTGCCAGCAGTTCGACAGGGGTGTTTCAAGAGACCCAGTACTTC.

This clonotype was detected only a few times. This chain uses TRBV7-6 with TRBJ1-1; D perhaps matches TRBD1 (5 bases). Germline loops: CDR1 SGHVS, CDR2 FNYEAQ. The CDR3 has 12 residues. V lost 5 bases, J lost 7 bases, and 11 bases lay in between. The CDR3 coding sequence is TGTGCCAGCAGCGCCAGGGAGGGTGAAGCTTTCTTT. Its protein is CASSAREGEAFF.

The chain has TRBV4-2 and TRBJ1-1; D is ambiguous. Trimming removed 5 bases at V and 5 bases at J, with 15 bases between. Looked up from germline, CDR1 is LGHNA and CDR2 is YNFKEQ. The length of the CDR3 is 14 residues. CDR3: CASSKPDQRTEAFF. DNA for the CDR3: TGTGCCAGCAGCAAACCGGACCAGCGGACTGAAGCTTTCTTT.

The rearrangement joins TRBV6-6 to TRBJ2-7; TRBD1 aligns across 8 bases. CDR1 and CDR2 from the germline V gene are MNHNY and SVGAGI (reference sequence). Trimming removed 6 bases from V and 6 bases from J; junction bases left unmatched: 10. The CDR3 length is 14 residues. The CDR3 DNA reads TGTGCCAGCAGCCCGTCAGGCAGGGGGCGCGAGCAGTACTTC. Protein sequence: CASSPSGRGREQYF.

V usage is TRBV4-3 and J usage is TRBJ2-2; D perhaps matches TRBD1 (6 bases). The germline V gene encodes CDR1 LGHNA and CDR2 YSLEER. The CDR3 is 14 residues long. Trimming removed 3 bases at V and 6 bases at J, with 11 bases between. The CDR3 sequence: CASSHSRGPGELFF. CDR3 nucleotide sequence: TGCGCCAGCAGCCATAGCAGGGGACCCGGGGAGCTGTTTTTT.

V is TRBV5-1 and J is TRBJ2-1, with D tentatively TRBD1 (6 bases). Between the trimmed V and J ends, which lost 9 bases and 0 bases, there was a span of 10 bases. This CDR3 region has 13 residues. The germline gives CDR1 SGHRS, CDR2 YFSETQ. CDR3 region: CATQGSSYNEQFF. The DNA of the CDR3 is TGCGCCACCCAGGGGAGCTCCTACAATGAGCAGTTCTTC.

In its sample, this clonotype was seen a few times. This chain connects TRBV5-1 to TRBJ1-6, with D hard to call. The germline V gene has CDR1 SGHRS and CDR2 YFSETQ. This CDR3 is built from 15 residues. Trimming took 4 bases from V and 4 from J, leaving 12 bases between them. The CDR3 DNA reads as TGCGCCAGCAGCCTGACCATAGGGTATAATTCACCCCTCCACTTT. Its translation is CASSLTIGYNSPLHF.

The rearrangement joins TRBV29-1 to TRBJ1-1; no firm D call. The V gene's germline CDR1 is SQVTM and CDR2 ANQGSEA. The CDR3 loop spans 12 amino acids. V was cut by 6 bases and J by 4 bases, with 12 bases left in between. In nucleotides, the CDR3 is TGCAGCGTGTGGAGCAGTGGCACTGAAGCTTTCTTT. Protein sequence: CSVWSSGTEAFF.

The J gene is TRBJ1-6, the V gene TRBV27; TRBD1 matches 10 bases. Per the germline V gene, CDR1 is MNHEY and CDR2 is SMNVEV (reference sequence). CDR3 length equals 16 residues. V trimming: 5 bases; J trimming: 3 bases; junction bases outside the gene matches: 4. CDR3 DNA sequence: TGTGCCAGCAGTCCCGGACAGGGGGGCTATAATTCACCCCTCCACTTT. Residues: CASSPGQGGYNSPLHF.

This rearrangement joins TRBV12-3 or TRBV12-4 to TRBJ2-1; 11 bases map to TRBD2. The CDR3 spans 15 residues. Trimming removed 5 bases from V and 10 bases from J; junction bases left unmatched: 10. In nucleotides, the CDR3 is TGTGCCAGCAGTCTTCGACTAGCGGGGAATGGGGAGCAGTTCTTC. Translated, it gives CASSLRLAGNGEQFF.

This clonotype was observed once. This rearrangement joins TRBV19 to TRBJ2-2, with D perhaps being TRBD1 or TRBD2 (6 bases each). Germline CDR1 and CDR2: LNHDA and SQIVND (reference sequence). The CDR3 runs 16 residues. The V and J ends lost 0 bases and 0 bases respectively, with 8 bases between them. CDR3 region: CASSIDGGANTGELFF. CDR3 bases: TGTGCCAGTAGTATAGACGGGGGCGCGAACACCGGGGAGCTGTTTTTT. The full variable domain, completed using reference TRBV19 and TRBJ2-2, is DGGITQSPKYLFRKEGQNVTLSCEQNLNHDAMYWYRQDPGQGLRLIYYSQIVNDFQKGDIAEGYSVSREKKESFPLTVTSAQKNPTAFYLCASSIDGGANTGELFFGEGSRLTVL.